One sample yielded the 27 T cell receptor beta chains listed below, sequenced in a study of blood T cells in healthy people across ages. Combining a sample-barcoded 5' primer with a J-beta primer mix, a second PCR ran for about 6 to 12 cycles. TCRdb called the 5' RACE reads again in MiXCR, with one record for every CDR3 protein. The table has about a million distinct CDR3 sequences, roughly two fifths seen once; the top ten hold around 13%. Sample: blood. The receptors come from a man aged 18 to 35 in good health.

The chain couples TRBV5-1 to TRBJ2-3; 11 bases are shared with TRBD2. Trimming at V came to 3 bases and at J to 4 bases, leaving 7 bases not matched to a gene. Germline V gene lookup returns CDR1 SGHRS and CDR2 YFSETQ. The CDR3 is made up of 16 amino acids. This CDR3 reads CASSYSGGAGPDTQYF. The CDR3 DNA sequence: TGCGCCAGCAGCTATAGCGGGGGGGCCGGTCCAGATACGCAGTATTTT.

Ten or more counts support this clonotype. This chain links TRBV9 with TRBJ1-1; D gene uncertain. The germline V and J ends were trimmed by 5 bases and 0 bases, with 8 bases remaining between them. The length of the CDR3 is 13 residues. CDR1 and CDR2 (germline): SGDLS, YYNGEE. This CDR3 reads CASSAGMNTEAFF. CDR3 sequence (DNA): TGTGCCAGCAGTGCCGGGATGAACACTGAAGCTTTCTTT.

The chain uses TRBV20-1 and TRBJ1-2; 10 nucleotides agree with TRBD1. The germline V gene encodes CDR1 DFQATT and CDR2 SNEGSKA (reference sequence). CDR3 length: 13 amino acids. J was trimmed by 4 bases and V by 5 bases; bases with no gene match: 4. DNA for the CDR3: TGCAGTGCTTGGGACAGGGGCCTCTATGGCTACACCTTC. Its protein product is CSAWDRGLYGYTF.

CDR3 bases: TGCAGTGCCCAAAAGGGCAATCAGCCCCAGCATTTT. This sequence encodes CSAQKGNQPQHF. The chain employs TRBV20-1 and TRBJ1-5, with D unresolved. Germline V lookup: CDR1 DFQATT, CDR2 SNEGSKA (reference sequence). The CDR3 totals 12 residues. Trimming left V 6 bases short and J 2 bases short, with 8 bases between.

V gene TRBV27 combines with J gene TRBJ2-1; possible D gene TRBD2, 6 bases. CDR3 length equals 16 residues. Trimming took 6 bases from V and 0 from J, leaving 15 bases between them. The germline gives CDR1 MNHEY, CDR2 SMNVEV (reference sequence). The CDR3 DNA is TGTGCCAGCAGAGGTATGGCGGGGAGCTCCTACAATGAGCAGTTCTTC. It encodes CASRGMAGSSYNEQFF.

In its sample, this clonotype was seen a few times. The genes are TRBV20-1 and TRBJ1-5; D possibly corresponds to TRBD1 (5 bases). V lost 6 bases, J lost 1 base, and 13 bases lay in between. Germline CDR1 DFQATT, CDR2 SNEGSKA (reference sequence). The CDR3 consists of 14 residues. The chain's CDR3 is CSAFLGGSNQPQHF. Here the CDR3 DNA reads TGCAGTGCATTTCTCGGGGGGAGCAATCAGCCCCAGCATTTT.

In its sample, this clonotype was seen a few times. The chain has TRBV29-1 and TRBJ2-7; maybe TRBD1 (5 bases). With 6 bases removed from V and 2 bases from J, the gap between germline ends came to 11 bases. Per the germline V gene, CDR1 is SQVTM and CDR2 is ANQGSEA. The CDR3 covers 12 residues. CDR3 in amino acids: CSVVDRAYEQYF. CDR3 bases: TGCAGCGTCGTTGACAGAGCCTACGAGCAGTACTTC.

The chain carries TRBV28 and TRBJ2-1, with a weak D call TRBD1 (6 bases). The CDR3 has 15 residues. The V gene lost 5 bases and the J gene lost 0 bases, with 11 bases spanning the gap. Looked up from germline, CDR1 is MDHEN and CDR2 is SYDVKM. CDR3 amino acids: CASSADRISYNEQFF. As DNA, the CDR3 is TGTGCCAGCAGTGCGGACAGAATCTCCTACAATGAGCAGTTCTTC.

This clonotype was seen a handful of times. The chain links TRBV5-6 to TRBJ1-5; 9 bases map to TRBD1. Trimming took 1 base from V and 4 from J; bases not matched to a gene: 6. The CDR3 has 16 residues. CDR1 and CDR2 (germline): SGHDT, YYEEEE. CDR3 DNA sequence: TGTGCCAGCAGCTTGTCCAGGACAGGGGTGAATCAGCCCCAGCATTTT. It translates to CASSLSRTGVNQPQHF.

The rearrangement links TRBV20-1 to TRBJ2-3; 9 nucleotides match TRBD1. V was pared by 3 bases and J by 3 bases, with 4 bases of the junction left unmatched. The CDR3 is 14 residues long. The germline CDR1 and CDR2 sequences are DFQATT and SNEGSKA (reference sequence). The CDR3 reads CSASTTGGTDTQYF. The CDR3 nucleotides are TGCAGTGCTAGCACGACAGGGGGTACAGATACGCAGTATTTT.

This clonotype was picked up a small number of times. The rearrangement joins TRBV20-1 to TRBJ1-1, with no clear D. CDR1 and CDR2 (germline): DFQATT, SNEGSKA (reference sequence). This CDR3 spans 11 amino acids. V lost 2 bases and J 7 bases, leaving 8 bases between the germline ends. The CDR3 DNA sequence: TGCAGTGCTAGAAATTCAGGTGAAGCTTTCTTT. As protein: CSARNSGEAFF.

The V and J genes are TRBV6-1 and TRBJ2-7; D is ambiguous. Germline CDR1 MNHNS, CDR2 SASEGT. V was trimmed by 6 bases and J by 0 bases, leaving 6 bases between them. The CDR3 spans 12 residues. DNA for the CDR3: TGTGCCAGCAGGTCATACTCCTACGAGCAGTACTTC. Protein sequence: CASRSYSYEQYF.

The chain employs TRBV5-6 and TRBJ1-2; 7 bases map to TRBD1. V lost 0 bases to trimming and J lost 8 bases; unmatched junction nucleotides: 7. CDR1 and CDR2 from the germline V gene are SGHDT and YYEEEE. This CDR3 has 14 residues. CDR3 nucleotide sequence: TGTGCCAGCAGCTTGGAGCGGACAGGCTACGGCTACACCTTC. Its translation: CASSLERTGYGYTF. Looking up the rest from reference TRBV5-6 and TRBJ1-2 gives the full variable domain: DAGVTQSPTHLIKTRGQQVTLRCSPKSGHDTVSWYQQALGQGPQFIFQYYEEEERQRGNFPDRFSGHQFPNYSSELNVNALLLGDSALYLCASSLERTGYGYTFGSGTRLTVV.

The rearrangement uses TRBV29-1 and TRBJ2-1, with a possible D match to TRBD2 (6 bases). The V end lost 4 bases, the J end lost 1 base, and 14 bases lay between the germline ends. This CDR3 comprises 15 residues. The germline V gene has CDR1 SQVTM and CDR2 ANQGSEA. CDR3: CSVGDLGGSYNEQFF. CDR3 coding DNA: TGCAGCGTTGGGGATTTGGGGGGATCCTACAATGAGCAGTTCTTC.

V is TRBV12-3 or TRBV12-4 and J is TRBJ1-5, with D uncertain. This CDR3 has 14 amino acids. V lost 4 bases, J lost 3 bases, and 10 bases lay in between. The DNA of the CDR3 is TGTGCCAGCAGTTATTCGGCCACCAATCAGCCCCAGCATTTT. This translates into CASSYSATNQPQHF.

The genes are TRBV5-5 and TRBJ1-1, with a weak D call TRBD1 (6 bases). The V end was cut by 0 bases, the J end by 5 bases, with 23 bases between. Germline V CDR1 and CDR2: SGHKS, YYEKEE (reference sequence). CDR3 size: 18 residues. CDR3 in amino acids: CASSLGGMQGSGGTEAFF. The CDR3 region has the DNA TGTGCCAGCAGCTTGGGAGGGATGCAGGGGTCCGGGGGAACTGAAGCTTTCTTT.

V usage is TRBV5-5 and J usage is TRBJ2-3; 11 bases line up with TRBD2. Germline CDR1 is SGHKS and CDR2 is YYEKEE (reference sequence). The CDR3 is 17 amino acids. With V trimmed by 4 bases and J by 2 bases, 9 bases remained unmatched. The chain's CDR3 is CASSLGTSGLHTDTQYF. As DNA, the CDR3 is TGTGCCAGCAGCCTAGGGACTAGCGGACTTCACACAGATACGCAGTATTTT.

J is TRBJ1-1 and V is TRBV12-3 or TRBV12-4; TRBD1 might be the D (5 bases). Trimming stripped 6 bases from V and 5 bases from J, with 13 bases between. The CDR3 runs to 13 residues. The CDR3 region is CASRARGGTEAFF. The CDR3 bases are TGTGCCAGCAGGGCCCGTGGGGGGACTGAAGCTTTCTTT.

This chain connects TRBV28 to TRBJ1-5; no reliable D call. V lost 4 bases and J 11 bases, leaving 12 bases between the germline ends. Per the germline V gene, CDR1 is MDHEN and CDR2 is SYDVKM. The CDR3 has 12 residues. As DNA, the CDR3 is TGTGCCAGCAGTTCATTCACCGGGACCCAGCATTTT. It specifies CASSSFTGTQHF.

The chain recombines TRBV2 with TRBJ2-5; TRBD1 or TRBD2 may be the D gene (5 bases each). The CDR3 has 14 amino acids. Trimming took 6 bases from V and 2 from J, leaving 13 bases between them. In germline, CDR1 is SNHLY, CDR2 FYNNEI. The CDR3 region is CASSKGTVQETQYF. In DNA form, the CDR3 reads TGTGCCAGCAGCAAGGGGACGGTGCAAGAGACCCAGTACTTC.

This clonotype was seen a handful of times. The chain uses TRBV20-1 and TRBJ2-3; 14 bases are a match to TRBD2. The CDR3 length is 18 residues. Losses at the gene ends were 5 bases for V and 0 bases for J; bases not matched to a gene: 10. Germline assignment: CDR1 DFQATT and CDR2 SNEGSKA (reference sequence). This CDR3 is CSAQTSGGADASTDTQYF. The DNA of the CDR3 is TGCAGTGCTCAGACTAGCGGGGGGGCGGATGCTAGCACAGATACGCAGTATTTT.

A note on this clonotype: A read error may be the cause here, since a much bigger clone is one base away. V is TRBV4-3 and J is TRBJ2-6; D might be TRBD1 (5 bases). Trimming took off 3 bases at V and 0 bases at J, with 12 bases between the two ends. This CDR3 contains 17 residues. The germline gives CDR1 LGHNA, CDR2 YSLEER. CDR3: CASSQDTASSGANVLTF. CDR3 nucleotide sequence: TGCGCCAGCAGCCAGGACACCGCGAGCTCTGGGGCCAACGTCCTGACTTTC.

This clonotype has just a few counts. This chain links TRBV5-1 with TRBJ2-3; maybe TRBD2 (5 bases). Trimming left V 1 base short and J 8 bases short, with 20 bases between. CDR1 and CDR2 (germline): SGHRS, YFSETQ. CDR3 length: 16 amino acids. CDR3 DNA sequence: TGCGCCAGCAGCTTGTCGGACTCCCAATTTGGCGGTACGCAGTATTTT. It is translated as CASSLSDSQFGGTQYF.

The chain combines TRBV7-2 with TRBJ2-4, with D maybe TRBD1 (6 bases). CDR1 is SGHTA, CDR2 FQGNSA, per germline. V lost 5 bases and J lost 0, with 17 bases in between. This CDR3 is built from 17 residues. The CDR3 DNA reads TGTGCCAGCAGCCCTAAGTTGGGGGCAGGAGCCAAAAACATTCAGTACTTC. It specifies CASSPKLGAGAKNIQYF. The variable domain in full, completed from reference TRBV7-2 and TRBJ2-4, reads GAGVSQSPSNKVTEKGKDVELRCDPISGHTALYWYRQSLGQGLEFLIYFQGNSAPDKSGLPSDRFSAERTGGSVSTLTIQRTQQEDSAVYLCASSPKLGAGAKNIQYFGAGTRLSVL.

This sequence joins TRBV27 and TRBJ2-2; 10 bases are a match to TRBD2. Looked up from germline, CDR1 is MNHEY and CDR2 is SMNVEV (reference sequence). V lost 6 bases and J lost 2; bases outside the gene matches: 6. The CDR3 is 16 residues long. In DNA form, the CDR3 reads TGTGCCAGCAGGACGTTAGCGGGGGGTAACACCGGGGAGCTGTTTTTT. It yields the protein CASRTLAGGNTGELFF.

This clonotype was seen more than once but under ten times. The chain uses TRBV7-2 and TRBJ2-1; D is perhaps TRBD1 or TRBD2 (6 bases each). The germline gives CDR1 SGHTA, CDR2 FQGNSA. The length of the CDR3 is 16 residues. V was trimmed by 2 bases and J by 5 bases, leaving 16 bases between them. The CDR3 here is CASSLTLAGGDNEQFF. Written as DNA, the CDR3 is TGTGCCAGCAGCTTAACACTAGCTGGGGGCGACAATGAGCAGTTCTTC.

This clonotype was observed at least ten times. This rearrangement joins TRBV4-1 to TRBJ2-7; 11 positions match TRBD2. CDR3 length: 17 amino acids. The V segment lost 5 bases and the J segment 7 bases; nucleotides outside the gene matches: 16. Germline loops: CDR1 MGHRA, CDR2 YSYEKL. DNA for the CDR3: TGCGCCAGCAGCTCTAGCGGGGGGCCTACCAAATACAATGAGCAGTACTTC. This translates into CASSSSGGPTKYNEQYF.